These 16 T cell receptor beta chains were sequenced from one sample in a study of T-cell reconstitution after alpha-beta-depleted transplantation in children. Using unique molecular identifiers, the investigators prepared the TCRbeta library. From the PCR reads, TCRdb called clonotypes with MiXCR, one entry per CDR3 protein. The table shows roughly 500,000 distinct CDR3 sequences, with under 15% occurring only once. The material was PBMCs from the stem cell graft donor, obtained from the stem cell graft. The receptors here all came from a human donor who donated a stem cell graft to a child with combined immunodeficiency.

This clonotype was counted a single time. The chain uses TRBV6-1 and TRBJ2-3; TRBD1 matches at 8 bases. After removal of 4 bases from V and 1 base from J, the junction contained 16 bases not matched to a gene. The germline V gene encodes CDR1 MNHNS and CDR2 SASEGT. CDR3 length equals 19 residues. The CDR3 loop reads CASSARGPSPGGRTDTQYF. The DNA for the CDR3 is TGTGCCAGCAGTGCGAGGGGACCATCACCAGGGGGCCGCACAGATACGCAGTATTTT.

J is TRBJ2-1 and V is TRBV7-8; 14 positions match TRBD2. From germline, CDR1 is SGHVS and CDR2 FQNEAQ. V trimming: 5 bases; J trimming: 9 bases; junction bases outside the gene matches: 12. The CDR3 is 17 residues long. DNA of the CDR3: TGTGCCAGCAGCCCATATACCGGGACTAGCGGGGGTATTGAGCAGTTCTTC. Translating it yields CASSPYTGTSGGIEQFF.

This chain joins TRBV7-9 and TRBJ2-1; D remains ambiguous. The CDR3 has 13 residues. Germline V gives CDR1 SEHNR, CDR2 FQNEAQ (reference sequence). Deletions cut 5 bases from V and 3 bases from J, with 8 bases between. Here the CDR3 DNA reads TGTGCCAGCAGCCGCTCACGCTACAATGAGCAGTTCTTC. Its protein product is CASSRSRYNEQFF. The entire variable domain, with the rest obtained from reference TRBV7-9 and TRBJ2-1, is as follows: DTGVSQNPRHKITKRGQNVTFRCDPISEHNRLYWYRQTLGQGPEFLTYFQNEAQLEKSRLLSDRFSAERPKGSFSTLEIQRTEQGDSAMYLCASSRSRYNEQFFGPGTRLTVL.

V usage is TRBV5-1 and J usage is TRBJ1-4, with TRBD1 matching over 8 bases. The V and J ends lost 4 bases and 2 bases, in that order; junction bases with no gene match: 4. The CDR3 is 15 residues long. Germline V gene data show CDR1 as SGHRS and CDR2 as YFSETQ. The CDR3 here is CASSRQGYTNEKLFF. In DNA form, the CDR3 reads TGCGCCAGCAGCCGACAGGGGTACACTAATGAAAAACTGTTTTTT.

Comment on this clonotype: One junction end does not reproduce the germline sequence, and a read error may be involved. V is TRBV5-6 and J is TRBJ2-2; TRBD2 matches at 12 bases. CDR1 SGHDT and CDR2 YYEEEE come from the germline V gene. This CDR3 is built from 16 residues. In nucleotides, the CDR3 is TGTGTCAGCAGCGTACTAGCGGGAGGACTCACCGGGGAGCTGTTTTTT. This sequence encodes CVSSVLAGGLTGELFF. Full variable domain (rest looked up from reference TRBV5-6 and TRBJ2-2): DAGVTQSPTHLIKTRGQQVTLRCSPKSGHDTVSWYQQALGQGPQFIFQYYEEEERQRGNFPDRFSGHQFPNYSSELNVNALLLGDSALYLCVSSVLAGGLTGELFFGEGSRLTVL.

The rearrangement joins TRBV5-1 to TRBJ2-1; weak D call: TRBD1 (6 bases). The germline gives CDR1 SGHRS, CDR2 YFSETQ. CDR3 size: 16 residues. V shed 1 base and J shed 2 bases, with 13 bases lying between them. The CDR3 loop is CASSLLGATAYNEQFF. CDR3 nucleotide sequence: TGCGCCAGCAGCTTGTTGGGGGCCACTGCCTACAATGAGCAGTTCTTC. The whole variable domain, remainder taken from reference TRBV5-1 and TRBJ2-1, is KAGVTQTPRYLIKTRGQQVTLSCSPISGHRSVSWYQQTPGQGLQFLFEYFSETQRNKGNFPGRFSGRQFSNSRSEMNVSTLELGDSALYLCASSLLGATAYNEQFFGPGTRLTVL.

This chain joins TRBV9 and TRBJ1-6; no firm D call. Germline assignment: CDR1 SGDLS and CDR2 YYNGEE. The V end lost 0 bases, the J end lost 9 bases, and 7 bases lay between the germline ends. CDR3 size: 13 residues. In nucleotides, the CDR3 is TGTGCCAGCAGCGTAGACAGTATTTCACCCCTCCACTTT. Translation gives CASSVDSISPLHF.

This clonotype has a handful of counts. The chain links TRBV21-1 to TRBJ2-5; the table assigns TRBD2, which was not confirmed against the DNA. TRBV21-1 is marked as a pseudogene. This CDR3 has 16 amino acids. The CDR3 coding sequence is TGTGCCAGCAGCACGGAGTTATGGGAGGGCCAAGAGACCCAGTACTTC. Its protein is CASSTELWEGQETQYF.

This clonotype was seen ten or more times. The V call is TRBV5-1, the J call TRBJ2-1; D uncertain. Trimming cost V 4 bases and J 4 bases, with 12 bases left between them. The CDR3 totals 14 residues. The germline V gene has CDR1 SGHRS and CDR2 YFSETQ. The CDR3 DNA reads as TGCGCCAGCAGCCCAAGACCAGATTACAATGAGCAGTTCTTC. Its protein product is CASSPRPDYNEQFF. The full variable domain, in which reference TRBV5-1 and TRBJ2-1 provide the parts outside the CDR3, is KAGVTQTPRYLIKTRGQQVTLSCSPISGHRSVSWYQQTPGQGLQFLFEYFSETQRNKGNFPGRFSGRQFSNSRSEMNVSTLELGDSALYLCASSPRPDYNEQFFGPGTRLTVL.

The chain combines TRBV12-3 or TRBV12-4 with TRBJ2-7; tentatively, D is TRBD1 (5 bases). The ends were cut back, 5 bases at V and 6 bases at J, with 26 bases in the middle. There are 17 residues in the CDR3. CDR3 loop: CASSPDTRTPSLVEQYF. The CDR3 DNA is TGTGCCAGCAGTCCGGACACCCGAACCCCCTCTTTAGTCGAGCAGTACTTC.

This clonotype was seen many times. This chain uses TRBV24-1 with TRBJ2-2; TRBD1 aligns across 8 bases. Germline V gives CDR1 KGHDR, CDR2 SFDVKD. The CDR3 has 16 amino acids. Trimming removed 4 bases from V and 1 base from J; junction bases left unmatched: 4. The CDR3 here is CATSDAGTGNTGELFF. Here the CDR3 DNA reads TGTGCCACCAGTGACGCTGGGACAGGGAACACCGGGGAGCTGTTTTTT.

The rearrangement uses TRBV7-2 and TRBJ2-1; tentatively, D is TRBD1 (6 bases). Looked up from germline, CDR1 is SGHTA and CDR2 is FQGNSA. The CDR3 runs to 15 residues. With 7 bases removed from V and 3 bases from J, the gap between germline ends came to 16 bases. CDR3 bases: TGTGCCAGCAACCCCAGGGGTGCAGTCTACAATGAGCAGTTCTTC. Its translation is CASNPRGAVYNEQFF.

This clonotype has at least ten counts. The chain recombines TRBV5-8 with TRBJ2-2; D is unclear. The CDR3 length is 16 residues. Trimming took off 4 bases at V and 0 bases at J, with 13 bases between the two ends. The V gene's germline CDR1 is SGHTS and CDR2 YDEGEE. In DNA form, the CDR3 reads TGTGCCAGCAGCCGCTTCGTTCGATCGAACACCGGGGAGCTGTTTTTT. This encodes CASSRFVRSNTGELFF. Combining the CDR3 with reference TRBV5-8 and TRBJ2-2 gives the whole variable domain EAGVTQSPTHLIKTRGQQATLRCSPISGHTSVYWYQQALGLGLQFLLWYDEGEERNRGNFPPRFSGRQFPNYSSELNVNALELEDSALYLCASSRFVRSNTGELFFGEGSRLTVL.

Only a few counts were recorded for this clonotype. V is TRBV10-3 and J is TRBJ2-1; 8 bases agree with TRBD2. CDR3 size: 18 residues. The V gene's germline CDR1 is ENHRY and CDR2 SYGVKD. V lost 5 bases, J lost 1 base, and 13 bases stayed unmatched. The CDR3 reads CAISSTNGTRRSYNEQFF. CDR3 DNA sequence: TGTGCCATCAGTTCAACGAATGGGACTAGGAGGTCCTACAATGAGCAGTTCTTC.

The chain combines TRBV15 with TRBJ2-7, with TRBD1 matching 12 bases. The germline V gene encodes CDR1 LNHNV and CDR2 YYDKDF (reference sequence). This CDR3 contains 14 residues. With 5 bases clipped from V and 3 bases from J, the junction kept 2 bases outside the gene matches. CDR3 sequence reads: CATSGTGGNYEQYF. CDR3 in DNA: TGTGCCACCAGCGGGACAGGGGGCAACTACGAGCAGTACTTC.

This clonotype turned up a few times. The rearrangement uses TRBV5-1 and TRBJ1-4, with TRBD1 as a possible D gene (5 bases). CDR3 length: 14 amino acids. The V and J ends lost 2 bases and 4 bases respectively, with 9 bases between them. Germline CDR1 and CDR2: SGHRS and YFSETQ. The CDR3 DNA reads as TGCGCCAGCAGCTTTGGAGGGGATAATGAAAAACTGTTTTTT. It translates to CASSFGGDNEKLFF.